This T cell receptor (beta chain) was recovered during a study of shared clonotypes between healthy human individuals. CD45RO negativity and positive selection for CCR7 defined naive CD8 cells, a population that excluded terminally differentiated effector memory CD45RA+ cells. Participating donors were healthy, HIV-negative adults free of recent acute infections or vaccinations. Original processing notes: ImmunoSEQ output held junction-only sequences without quality scores, so filtering differed. Sequenced by immunoSEQ multiplex PCR; TCRdb stores in-frame clones only, minus some. D and trimming come from the DNA, and the V and J calls and clone size come from that table. The sample holds hundreds of thousands of clones, approximately 96% seen once. V trimming: 2 bases; J trimming: 8 bases; junction bases outside the gene matches: 4. This CDR3 has 14 amino acids. The germline V gene encodes CDR1 SEHNR and CDR2 FQNEAQ (reference sequence).

Sequences were obtained from naive CD8+ T cells sorted from blood. The gene calls are TRBV7-9 and TRBJ1-4; 8 bases fit TRBD1. The source is a woman aged 25 to 39 in good health. The CDR3 DNA reads TGTGCCAGCAGCTTAACACAGGGGGACGAAAAACTGTTTTTT. It specifies CASSLTQGDEKLFF.